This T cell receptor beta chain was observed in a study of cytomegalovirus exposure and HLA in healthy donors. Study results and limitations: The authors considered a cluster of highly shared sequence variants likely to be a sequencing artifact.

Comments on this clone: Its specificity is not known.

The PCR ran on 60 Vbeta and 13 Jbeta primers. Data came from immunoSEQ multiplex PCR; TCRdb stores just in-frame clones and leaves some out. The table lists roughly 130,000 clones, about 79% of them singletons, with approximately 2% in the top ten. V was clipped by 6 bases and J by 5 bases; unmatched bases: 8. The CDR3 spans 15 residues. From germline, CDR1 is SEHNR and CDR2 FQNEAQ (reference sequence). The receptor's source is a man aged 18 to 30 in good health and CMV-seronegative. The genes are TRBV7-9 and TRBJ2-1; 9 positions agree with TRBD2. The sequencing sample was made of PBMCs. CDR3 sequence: CASRPAGGPHNEQFF. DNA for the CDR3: TGTGCCAGCAGGCCAGCGGGAGGACCCCACAATGAGCAGTTCTTC.